A single sample gave rise to the 12 T cell receptor beta chains below, sequenced in a study of OX40 agonist ivuxolimab in advanced cancers. The protocol was immunoSEQ multiplex PCR, while the TCRdb copy is restricted to in-frame clones and leaves out a portion. This repertoire shows about 20,000 clones, just over 85% found once; its top ten account for less than 20%. The input for sequencing was CD4+ or CD8+ T cells sorted from blood, taken in a trial of the OX40 agonist ivuxolimab. The receptors were gathered from an adult with an advanced solid tumor such as melanoma, head and neck, liver or kidney cancer.

This sequence joins TRBV5-1 and TRBJ2-2; TRBD2 matches 7 bases. This CDR3 spans 13 amino acids. The germline V gene has CDR1 SGHRS and CDR2 YFSETQ. V gave up 0 bases and J gave up 7 bases; unmatched junction bases: 0. Here the CDR3 reads CASSLVAGGELFF. CDR3 in DNA: TGCGCCAGCAGCTTGGTAGCGGGCGGGGAGCTGTTTTTT.

The chain carries TRBV21-1 and TRBJ2-7; TRBD1, the table's D call, lacks a check against the DNA. TRBV21-1 is a known pseudogene. The CDR3 spans 16 residues. CDR3 in amino acids: CASSQVGDRGKYEQYF. DNA for the CDR3: TGTGCCAGCAGCCAGGTAGGGGACAGGGGGAAATACGAGCAGTACTTC.

CDR3 sequence (DNA): TGTGCCAGCAGCTTATTTCCGGGGCCGGGGACTGGCTACACCTTC. This codes for CASSLFPGPGTGYTF. The chain carries TRBV7-3 and TRBJ1-2; weak D call: TRBD1 (5 bases). Trimming left V 2 bases short and J 7 bases short, with 17 bases between. Per germline, CDR1 SGHTA and CDR2 FQGTGA. CDR3 length: 15 residues.

This clone came up once. The chain links TRBV7-2 to TRBJ2-7; a possible D gene is TRBD2 (6 bases). The CDR3 sequence is 14 residues long. The V end was cut by 6 bases, the J end by 7 bases, with 19 bases between. Germline V lookup: CDR1 SGHTA, CDR2 FQGNSA. Written as DNA, the CDR3 is TGTGCCAGCAGTGGGGACTCGCGAAGATATGAGCAGTACTTC. This translates into CASSGDSRRYEQYF.

V and J are TRBV9 and TRBJ2-5, with 9 bases identical to TRBD2. Per the germline V gene, CDR1 is SGDLS and CDR2 is YYNGEE. J gave up 4 bases and V 0 bases, and 7 bases lay outside the gene matches. The CDR3 extends over 16 amino acids. For the CDR3, the DNA is TGTGCCAGCAGCGTAGCCCCTAGCGGGGCGGGAGAGACCCAGTACTTC. Translated, it gives CASSVAPSGAGETQYF.

The rearrangement links TRBV5-5 to TRBJ2-7, with 8 bases that match TRBD1. Per the germline V gene, CDR1 is SGHKS and CDR2 is YYEKEE (reference sequence). V lost 0 bases and J lost 1; bases outside the gene matches: 18. This CDR3 region has 20 residues. The CDR3 loop is CASSLAPGQASRDISYEQYF. CDR3 DNA: TGTGCCAGCAGCTTGGCCCCGGGACAGGCTTCCAGAGATATTTCCTACGAGCAGTACTTC.

The V call is TRBV5-8, the J call TRBJ2-5; no firm D call. The CDR3 is 12 amino acids. Per the germline V gene, CDR1 is SGHTS and CDR2 is YDEGEE. V lost 4 bases to trimming and J lost 9 bases, with 13 bases between them. The CDR3 bases are TGTGCCAGCAGCAAAGACCCCACCCCCCAGTACTTC. Its translation is CASSKDPTPQYF.

This rearrangement joins TRBV5-8 to TRBJ2-2, with 7 bases matching TRBD2. The ends lost 2 bases at V and 2 bases at J; junction bases unmatched: 6. This CDR3 comprises 16 residues. The germline gives CDR1 SGHTS, CDR2 YDEGEE. Here the CDR3 reads CASSFWASGNTGELFF. CDR3 nucleotides: TGTGCCAGCAGCTTTTGGGCTAGCGGTAACACCGGGGAGCTGTTTTTT.

This clone showed up just a few times. This chain joins TRBV2 and TRBJ1-1; no firm D call. The V end was cut by 5 bases, the J end by 4 bases, with 11 bases between. This CDR3 spans 13 amino acids. CDR1 is SNHLY, CDR2 FYNNEI, per germline. CDR3 sequence (DNA): TGTGCCAGCAGTCCCCGAATGGGCACTGAAGCTTTCTTT. This encodes CASSPRMGTEAFF. The variable domain in full, completed from reference TRBV2 and TRBJ1-1, reads EPEVTQTPSHQVTQMGQEVILRCVPISNHLYFYWYRQILGQKVEFLVSFYNNEISEKSEIFDDQFSVERPDGSNFTLKIRSTKLEDSAMYFCASSPRMGTEAFFGQGTRLTVV.

The chain has TRBV2 and TRBJ2-7, with 12 bases matching TRBD2. The CDR3 has 15 amino acids. Per germline, CDR1 SNHLY and CDR2 FYNNEI. Trimming took 1 base from V and 4 from J; bases not matched to a gene: 2. CDR3 in amino acids: CASSEGLAGVYEQYF. In nucleotides, the CDR3 is TGTGCCAGCAGTGAAGGACTAGCGGGGGTTTACGAGCAGTACTTC.

The V gene is TRBV19, the J gene TRBJ1-2; weak D call: TRBD1 (5 bases). There are 14 residues in the CDR3. Germline loops: CDR1 LNHDA, CDR2 SQIVND (reference sequence). The V gene lost 3 bases and the J gene lost 6 bases, with 14 bases spanning the gap. The CDR3 sequence is CASSIAGRANGYTF. DNA of the CDR3: TGTGCCAGTAGTATTGCGGGCAGGGCGAATGGCTACACCTTC.

The chain links TRBV10-3 to TRBJ1-2; D remains ambiguous. CDR1 and CDR2 from the germline V gene are ENHRY and SYGVKD. V was trimmed by 2 bases and J by 4 bases, leaving 8 bases between them. This CDR3 spans 13 amino acids. This CDR3 reads CAISEGTAYGYTF. The CDR3 DNA sequence: TGTGCCATCAGTGAGGGAACAGCCTATGGCTACACCTTC.